This T cell receptor (beta chain) was sequenced during a study of response to subunit inactivated influenza vaccine. TCRdb re-derived calls from the RT-PCR reads in MiXCR, one entry per CDR3 protein. The table has about 540,000 distinct CDR3 sequences, roughly 23% seen once. This clonotype showed up just once. A further study also used this sample, focusing on T cells expressing NK-cell markers. This second study notes: The TCR beta cDNA came from 5'RACE template switching with UMIs. Of the CD8+ T cells in about 6 donors, about 1.0-8% belonged to dominant NKG2C+ clonotypes.

The clonotype was recovered from a man between 45 and 60 years old who received an inactivated influenza vaccine. Specimen: CD4+ T cells sorted from PBMCs, collected about 12 days after vaccination.

The CDR3 sequence is CASSYSEGAYEQYF. For the CDR3, the DNA is TGTGCCAGCAGTTACTCAGAGGGAGCCTACGAGCAGTACTTC. The chain couples TRBV6-5 to TRBJ2-7; TRBD2 might be the D (5 bases). CDR1 and CDR2 (germline): MNHEY, SVGAGI. V was shortened by 0 bases and J by 2 bases, with 8 bases between the two germline ends. This CDR3 contains 14 residues.